These 14 T cell receptor beta chains came from one sample sequenced in a study of T cell responses to AZD1222 COVID-19 vaccine. This table comes from immunoSEQ multiplex PCR, and its TCRdb copy is limited to in-frame clones, with some not included. There are over 150,000 clones in the sample; around nine tenths occur only once, and around 4.5% lies in the top ten. Sequenced material: peripheral blood, taken 28 days after the second AZD1222 dose. The receptors here all came from an adult who received the AZD1222 COVID-19 vaccine.

This clone was detected once. The chain joins TRBV10-1 to TRBJ2-3, with D unclear. The V end was cut by 4 bases, the J end by 4 bases, with 15 bases between. Germline CDR1 WNHNN, CDR2 SYGVQD (reference sequence). The CDR3 loop spans 15 amino acids. As DNA, the CDR3 is TGCGCCAGCAGTGTGTTGGACCCAGAGGCAGATACGCAGTATTTT. It codes for CASSVLDPEADTQYF.

This clone was counted only a few times. This chain links TRBV4-3 with TRBJ2-7, with TRBD1 matching over 11 bases. The CDR3 is made up of 16 amino acids. V dropped 3 bases and J dropped 2; count of bases not matched to a gene: 6. CDR1 and CDR2 (germline): LGHNA, YSLEER. CDR3 residues: CASSQHRGQGAYEQYF. DNA of the CDR3: TGCGCCAGCAGCCAGCATCGGGGACAGGGGGCCTACGAGCAGTACTTC.

The chain recombines TRBV29-1 with TRBJ1-4, with TRBD1 as a possible D gene (6 bases). Germline V lookup: CDR1 SQVTM, CDR2 ANQGSEA. This CDR3 has 14 amino acids. The V gene lost 4 bases and the J gene lost 8 bases, with 17 bases spanning the gap. The CDR3 region has the DNA TGCAGCGTTGGTTGGGGGGGGGCTGACGAAAAACTGTTTTTT. Translated: CSVGWGGADEKLFF.

The gene calls are TRBV13 and TRBJ2-7, with D maybe TRBD2 (5 bases). Trimming removed 5 bases at V and 7 bases at J, with 12 bases between. This CDR3 region has 12 residues. Germline V gene lookup returns CDR1 PRHDT and CDR2 FYEKMQ (reference sequence). The CDR3 bases are TGTGCCAGCAGCCCTTCTAGAGGGGAGCAGTACTTC. It yields the protein CASSPSRGEQYF.

The chain is built from TRBV11-2 and TRBJ1-2; no definite D call. This CDR3 spans 15 amino acids. The ends were cut back, 0 bases at V and 8 bases at J, with 16 bases in the middle. Germline V gene sequence: CDR1 SGHAT, CDR2 FQNNGV. The CDR3 DNA reads as TGTGCCAGCAGCTTAGAACTTGACGGACTAGGCGGCTACACCTTC. Translation: CASSLELDGLGGYTF. The full variable domain, in which reference TRBV11-2 and TRBJ1-2 provide the parts outside the CDR3, is EAGVAQSPRYKIIEKRQSVAFWCNPISGHATLYWYQQILGQGPKLLIQFQNNGVVDDSQLPKDRFSAERLKGVDSTLKIQPAKLEDSAVYLCASSLELDGLGGYTFGSGTRLTVV.

The chain is built from TRBV3-1 (or the pseudogene TRBV3-2) and TRBJ1-1, with D unresolved. From germline, CDR1 is LGHDT and CDR2 YNNKEL (reference sequence). Trimming pared 11 bases from V and 6 bases from J, leaving 13 bases between. This CDR3 has 11 amino acids. As DNA, the CDR3 is TGTGCCCAGCCAGCGACTCCTGAAGCTTTCTTT. Protein product: CAQPATPEAFF.

The chain combines TRBV19 with TRBJ2-1, with D possibly TRBD2 on 6 matching bases. Trimming cost V 5 bases and J 2 bases, with 10 bases left between them. CDR1 and CDR2 (germline): LNHDA, SQIVND (reference sequence). CDR3 size: 14 residues. In DNA, the CDR3 is TGTGCCAGTAGTTTCGGGGGTACCTACAATGAGCAGTTCTTC. It yields the protein CASSFGGTYNEQFF.

The gene calls are TRBV4-3 and TRBJ2-7, with D hard to call. V was trimmed by 0 bases and J by 1 base, leaving 10 bases between them. The CDR3 totals 15 residues. CDR1 and CDR2 from the germline V gene are LGHNA and YSLEER. The CDR3 bases are TGCGCCAGCAGCCAAGATCAGGCAGGATCCTACGAGCAGTACTTC. Residues: CASSQDQAGSYEQYF.

This clone was found once. The CDR3 DNA follows: TGTGCCAGCAGCTTCCTAGGAGGGGTGGGTTGGGGCTACACCTTC. Translation gives CASSFLGGVGWGYTF. The gene calls are TRBV11-3 and TRBJ1-2, with TRBD1 as a possible D gene (5 bases). The CDR3 consists of 15 residues. Trimming took off 3 bases at V and 8 bases at J, with 19 bases between the two ends. Germline assignment: CDR1 SGHNT and CDR2 YENEEA.

The chain couples TRBV20-1 to TRBJ1-1, with D unresolved. Trimming stripped 6 bases from V and 7 bases from J, with 9 bases between. CDR1 is DFQATT and CDR2 is SNEGSKA in the germline V gene (reference sequence). The CDR3 is made up of 10 amino acids. The CDR3 loop reads CSARYYEAFF. The CDR3 nucleotides read TGCAGTGCCAGATACTATGAAGCTTTCTTT.

With respect to this clone: Other DNA variants within this sample encode the same CDR3. V usage is TRBV30 and J usage is TRBJ1-5; TRBD1 might be the D (5 bases). The CDR3 extends over 13 amino acids. The V and J ends lost 0 bases and 2 bases respectively, with 5 bases between them. The V gene's germline CDR1 is GTSNPN and CDR2 SVGIG (reference sequence). DNA of the CDR3: TGTGCCTGGAGTGTGGGGGGCAATCAGCCCCAGCATTTT. Protein product: CAWSVGGNQPQHF.

This chain links TRBV19 with TRBJ1-6; possibly TRBD1 for D (6 bases). CDR1 is LNHDA and CDR2 is SQIVND in the germline V gene (reference sequence). Trimming took 11 bases from V and 1 from J, leaving 9 bases between them. The CDR3 is 13 amino acids. For the CDR3, the DNA is TGTGCCGTCAGGGGTTCCTATAATTCACCCCTCCACTTT. Its translation is CAVRGSYNSPLHF.

V gene TRBV14 combines with J gene TRBJ2-5, with TRBD2 as a possible D gene (5 bases). CDR3 length: 15 residues. The germline CDR1 and CDR2 sequences are SGHDN and FVKESK. V was shortened by 1 base and J by 2 bases, with 11 bases between the two germline ends. The CDR3 here is CASSQVPGIQETQYF. The CDR3 region has the DNA TGTGCCAGCAGCCAAGTCCCGGGAATTCAAGAGACCCAGTACTTC.

CDR3 amino acids: CASTTLGPLNTEAFF. CDR3 sequence (DNA): TGTGCCAGCACGACACTGGGGCCGTTGAACACTGAAGCTTTCTTT. J is TRBJ1-1 and V is TRBV7-8; TRBD1 might be the D (5 bases). The CDR3 extends over 15 amino acids. CDR1 is SGHVS and CDR2 is FQNEAQ in the germline V gene. Trimming cost V 7 bases and J 0 bases, with 15 bases left between them.